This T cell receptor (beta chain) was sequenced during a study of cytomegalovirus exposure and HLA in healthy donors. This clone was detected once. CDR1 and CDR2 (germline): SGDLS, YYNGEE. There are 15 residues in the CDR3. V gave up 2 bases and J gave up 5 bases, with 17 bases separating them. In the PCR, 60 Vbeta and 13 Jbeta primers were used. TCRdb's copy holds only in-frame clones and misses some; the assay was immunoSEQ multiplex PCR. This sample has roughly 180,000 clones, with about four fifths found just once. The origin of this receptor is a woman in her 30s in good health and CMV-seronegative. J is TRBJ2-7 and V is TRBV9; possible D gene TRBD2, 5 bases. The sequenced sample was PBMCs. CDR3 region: CASSVGGGLLDEQYF. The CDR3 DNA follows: TGTGCCAGCAGCGTCGGCGGAGGTCTCCTTGACGAGCAGTACTTC.